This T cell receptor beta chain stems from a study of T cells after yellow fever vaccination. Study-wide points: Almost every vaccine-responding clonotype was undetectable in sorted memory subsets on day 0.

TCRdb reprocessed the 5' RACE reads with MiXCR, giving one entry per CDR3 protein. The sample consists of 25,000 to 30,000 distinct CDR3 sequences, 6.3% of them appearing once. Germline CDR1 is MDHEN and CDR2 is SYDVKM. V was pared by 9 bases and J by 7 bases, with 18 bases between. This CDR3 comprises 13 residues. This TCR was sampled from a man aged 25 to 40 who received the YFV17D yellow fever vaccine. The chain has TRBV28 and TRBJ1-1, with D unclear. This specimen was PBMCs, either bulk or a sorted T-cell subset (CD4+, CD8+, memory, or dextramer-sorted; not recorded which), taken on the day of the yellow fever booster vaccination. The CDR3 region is CASGPPQSREAFF. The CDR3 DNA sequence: TGTGCCAGTGGGCCGCCTCAAAGCCGTGAAGCTTTCTTT.